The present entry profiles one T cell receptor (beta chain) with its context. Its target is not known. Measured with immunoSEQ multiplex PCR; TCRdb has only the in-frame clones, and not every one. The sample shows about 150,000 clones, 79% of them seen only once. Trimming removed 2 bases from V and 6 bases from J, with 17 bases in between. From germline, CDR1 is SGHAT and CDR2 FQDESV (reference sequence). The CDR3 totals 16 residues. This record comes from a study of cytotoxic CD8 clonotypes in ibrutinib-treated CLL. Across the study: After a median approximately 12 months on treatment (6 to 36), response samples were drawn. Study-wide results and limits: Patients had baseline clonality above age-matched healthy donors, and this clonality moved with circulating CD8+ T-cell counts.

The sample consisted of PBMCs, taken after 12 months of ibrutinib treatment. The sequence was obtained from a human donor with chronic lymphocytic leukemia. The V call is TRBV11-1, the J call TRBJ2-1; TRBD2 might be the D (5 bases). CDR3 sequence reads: CASSLSIREGRNEQFF. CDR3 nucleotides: TGTGCCAGCAGCTTATCCATCCGGGAAGGTCGCAATGAGCAGTTCTTC. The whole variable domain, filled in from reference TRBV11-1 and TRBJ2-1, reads EAEVAQSPRYKITEKSQAVAFWCDPISGHATLYWYRQILGQGPELLVQFQDESVVDDSQLPKDRFSAERLKGVDSTLKIQPAELGDSAMYLCASSLSIREGRNEQFFGPGTRLTVL.